One and the same sample provided the 3 T cell receptor beta chains below, sequenced in a study of regulatory T cells in long-lasting Graves disease. CDR3 regions were amplified by Arm-PCR using iRepertoire HTBI primers to build TCR beta libraries. TCRdb called the multiplex PCR reads again in MiXCR, with one record for every CDR3 protein. The repertoire holds roughly 420,000 distinct CDR3 sequences, with roughly 17% as singletons. Documented time point: newly diagnosed GD, antithyroid drugs for less than 3 months. Following extraction of RNA from PBMCs, that RNA was used to make the TCR library. Another study also made use of these data, one on T cells in Graves' hyperthyroidism and ophthalmopathy.

Here the sequenced sample was peripheral blood mononuclear cells (PBMCs), taken at new diagnosis, from a patient treated with antithyroid drugs. These receptors were collected from a woman younger than 35 with Graves disease.

Turning to this clonotype: This is likely an artifact of a read error, given a far larger clone one base away. The J gene is TRBJ2-5, the V gene TRBV7-2; D is unresolved. CDR1 and CDR2 (germline): SGHTA, FQGNSA. The CDR3 covers 13 residues. CDR3 nucleotides: TGTGTCAGCAGCCTTGGGGTCGGGGAGACCCAGTACTTC. Its translation is CVSSLGVGETQYF.

This clonotype was recorded at least ten times. The rearrangement uses TRBV14 and TRBJ2-1, with 12 bases identical to TRBD2. The V and J ends lost 1 base and 6 bases, in that order; junction bases with no gene match: 1. The CDR3 runs 15 residues. Germline values: CDR1 SGHDN, CDR2 FVKESK. CDR3 nucleotide sequence: TGTGCCAGCAGCCAAGGACTAGCGGGAGCCAATGAGCAGTTCTTC. This encodes CASSQGLAGANEQFF.

This clonotype was recorded many times. At one of its ends the junction is not consistent with the germline gene, which may arise from a read error. This chain connects TRBV12-3 or TRBV12-4 to TRBJ1-1; D unresolved. CDR3 length equals 13 residues. The CDR3 sequence: CASSLGRGTEAFF. The DNA of the CDR3 is TGTGCCAGCAGCTTAGGACGGGGAACTGAAGCTTTCTTT.